The 21 T cell receptor beta chains below were found in one sample sequenced in a study of blood T cell repertoires in COVID-19. Some clones are missing from TCRdb's copy, which holds only in-frame ones; the method was immunoSEQ multiplex PCR. The sample has 200,000 to 250,000 clones, around 83% seen once. The sample was peripheral blood. Every receptor here comes from a woman aged 70 to 79 with COVID-19, enrolled during active disease.

The CDR3 is CASSYMRDQETQYF. CDR3 in DNA: TGTGCCAGCAGTTACATGCGGGACCAAGAGACCCAGTACTTC. This chain connects TRBV6-2 or TRBV6-3 to TRBJ2-5; a possible D gene is TRBD2 (5 bases). The germline gives CDR1 MNHEY, CDR2 SVGEGT. Trimming shortened V by 2 bases and J by 0 bases, and 7 bases separated the two germline ends. The CDR3 length is 14 residues.

The rearrangement uses TRBV24-1 and TRBJ1-1; perhaps TRBD1 as D (6 bases). CDR1 is KGHDR, CDR2 SFDVKD, per germline. The CDR3 length is 16 residues. The ends were cut back, 5 bases at V and 5 bases at J, with 20 bases in the middle. The CDR3 DNA reads TGTGCCACCAGTGCCTACTCCAGGGGTGGTAGGACTGAAGCTTTCTTT. Translation gives CATSAYSRGGRTEAFF.

This clone was counted once. The CDR3 DNA is TGTGCCAGCAGCCCTCCACTTGCGGGCCCCTCCTACAATGAGCAGTTCTTC. Its protein product is CASSPPLAGPSYNEQFF. The chain couples TRBV5-8 to TRBJ2-1; tentatively, D is TRBD2 (5 bases). Germline-derived CDR1 and CDR2 are SGHTS and YDEGEE. This CDR3 spans 17 amino acids. V was trimmed by 4 bases and J by 0 bases, leaving 17 bases between them. Full variable domain (rest looked up from reference TRBV5-8 and TRBJ2-1): EAGVTQSPTHLIKTRGQQATLRCSPISGHTSVYWYQQALGLGLQFLLWYDEGEERNRGNFPPRFSGRQFPNYSSELNVNALELEDSALYLCASSPPLAGPSYNEQFFGPGTRLTVL.

The V call is TRBV6-5, the J call TRBJ2-5; TRBD1 aligns across 8 bases. The CDR3 contains 14 residues. Looked up from germline, CDR1 is MNHEY and CDR2 is SVGAGI. V dropped 5 bases and J dropped 1; count of bases not matched to a gene: 3. The CDR3 DNA reads as TGTGCCAGCAGTAAAACAGGGGGCCAAGAGACCCAGTACTTC. This sequence encodes CASSKTGGQETQYF.

This chain links TRBV6-1 with TRBJ1-5; D possibly corresponds to TRBD1 (6 bases). Germline CDR1 is MNHNS and CDR2 is SASEGT. This CDR3 has 13 amino acids. V dropped 2 bases and J dropped 7 bases, with 9 bases sitting between them. The CDR3 protein is CASSEQGYQPQHF. The CDR3 DNA is TGTGCCAGCAGTGAACAGGGGTACCAGCCCCAGCATTTT.

J is TRBJ1-5 and V is TRBV2; 7 bases are shared with TRBD1. This CDR3 is 15 amino acids long. J lost 3 bases, V lost 5 bases, and 7 bases had no gene match. CDR1 is SNHLY and CDR2 is FYNNEI in the germline V gene. The CDR3 sequence is CASSTDRSPNQPQHF. The DNA of the CDR3 is TGTGCCAGCAGTACGGACAGGTCCCCCAATCAGCCCCAGCATTTT.

This sequence joins TRBV2 and TRBJ1-2, with 7 positions matching TRBD1. With 2 bases clipped from V and 6 bases from J, the junction kept 9 bases outside the gene matches. Germline V gives CDR1 SNHLY, CDR2 FYNNEI. The CDR3 is 15 amino acids. CDR3 nucleotide sequence: TGTGCCAGCAGTGAAAATACAGGGGATGTAAATGGCTACACCTTC. Protein: CASSENTGDVNGYTF. The entire variable domain, with the rest obtained from reference TRBV2 and TRBJ1-2, is as follows: EPEVTQTPSHQVTQMGQEVILRCVPISNHLYFYWYRQILGQKVEFLVSFYNNEISEKSEIFDDQFSVERPDGSNFTLKIRSTKLEDSAMYFCASSENTGDVNGYTFGSGTRLTVV.

The V gene is TRBV9, the J gene TRBJ2-3, with a weak D call TRBD2 (6 bases). V was pared by 4 bases and J by 3 bases, with 12 bases between. Germline CDR1 reads SGDLS; CDR2 reads YYNGEE. This CDR3 region has 14 residues. The DNA of the CDR3 is TGTGCCAGCAGCCGGGGAGGTCCAACAGATACGCAGTATTTT. Translated, it gives CASSRGGPTDTQYF.

CDR3: CASSSRLAGGSDTQYF. In DNA, the CDR3 is TGTGCCAGCAGCTCACGACTAGCGGGAGGGTCAGATACGCAGTATTTT. The V call is TRBV7-2, the J call TRBJ2-3; 14 positions agree with TRBD2. J gave up 4 bases and V 4 bases, and 4 bases lay outside the gene matches. CDR3 length: 16 amino acids. Germline V gene lookup returns CDR1 SGHTA and CDR2 FQGNSA.

This clone was seen once. The V gene is TRBV28, the J gene TRBJ2-7, with 11 bases fitting TRBD1. This CDR3 comprises 14 residues. Germline values: CDR1 MDHEN, CDR2 SYDVKM. The V segment lost 2 bases and the J segment 5 bases; nucleotides outside the gene matches: 2. CDR3: CASSLGQGANEQYF. The DNA of the CDR3 is TGTGCCAGCAGTTTAGGACAGGGGGCCAACGAGCAGTACTTC. The whole variable domain, filled in from reference TRBV28 and TRBJ2-7, reads DVKVTQSSRYLVKRTGEKVFLECVQDMDHENMFWYRQDPGLGLRLIYFSYDVKMKEKGDIPEGYSVSREKKERFSLILESASTNQTSMYLCASSLGQGANEQYFGPGTRLTVT.

The chain combines TRBV27 with TRBJ1-1; D is unresolved. The CDR3 length is 13 residues. The ends were cut back, 4 bases at V and 1 base at J, with 7 bases in the middle. Germline CDR1 MNHEY, CDR2 SMNVEV (reference sequence). CDR3 sequence (DNA): TGTGCCAGCAGTTCCAGACAGAACACTGAAGCTTTCTTT. This gives the protein CASSSRQNTEAFF.

CDR3 sequence: CASSIGGTGDAYEQYF. CDR3 nucleotide sequence: TGTGCCAGCAGCATAGGGGGGACAGGGGACGCCTACGAGCAGTACTTC. The V gene is TRBV5-4, the J gene TRBJ2-7, with 10 bases fitting TRBD1. Per the germline V gene, CDR1 is SGHNT and CDR2 is YYREEE (reference sequence). V was pared by 4 bases and J by 2 bases, with 9 bases of the junction left unmatched. The CDR3 extends over 16 amino acids.

The chain carries TRBV3-1 (or the pseudogene TRBV3-2) and TRBJ2-1, with TRBD2 matching over 7 bases. CDR3 length equals 15 residues. After removal of 3 bases from V and 7 bases from J, the junction contained 9 bases not matched to a gene. Germline V CDR1 and CDR2: LGHDT, YNNKEL (reference sequence). The chain's CDR3 is CASSQSGMGRNEQFF. In nucleotides, the CDR3 is TGTGCCAGCAGCCAGAGCGGGATGGGGAGGAATGAGCAGTTCTTC.

The V gene is TRBV7-2, the J gene TRBJ2-2; the D gene is possibly TRBD1 (7 bases). In germline, CDR1 is SGHTA, CDR2 FQGNSA. The CDR3 covers 15 residues. Trimming removed 5 bases at V and 0 bases at J, with 10 bases between. CDR3 sequence reads: CASSRGTANTGELFF. CDR3 bases: TGTGCCAGCAGCCGCGGGACAGCGAACACCGGGGAGCTGTTTTTT.

This clone has just a few counts. This rearrangement joins TRBV7-2 to TRBJ1-5, with a weak D call TRBD1 (5 bases). The germline CDR1 and CDR2 sequences are SGHTA and FQGNSA. CDR3 size: 16 residues. V was clipped by 1 base and J by 0 bases, with 10 bases between them. Here the CDR3 DNA reads TGTGCCAGCAGCTTAGTCTCGGGGGGTAGCAATCAGCCCCAGCATTTT. Translated: CASSLVSGGSNQPQHF.

The rearrangement joins TRBV5-1 to TRBJ2-3, with TRBD2 identical over 8 bases. The CDR3 totals 15 residues. Germline loops: CDR1 SGHRS, CDR2 YFSETQ. V lost 4 bases to trimming and J lost 6 bases; unmatched junction nucleotides: 10. The CDR3, as DNA: TGCGCCAGCAGCCTGGGGGGACTAGAGGCGGATACGCAGTATTTT. Its translation: CASSLGGLEADTQYF.

J is TRBJ2-5 and V is TRBV19; 9 nucleotides align to TRBD1. Germline V gene sequence: CDR1 LNHDA, CDR2 SQIVND (reference sequence). V shed 2 bases, J shed 2 bases, and the junction held 3 bases outside the gene matches. The CDR3 is made up of 15 amino acids. The CDR3 is CASSIFGTGQETQYF. The CDR3 DNA follows: TGTGCCAGTAGTATATTCGGGACAGGGCAAGAGACCCAGTACTTC.

The V gene is TRBV5-1, the J gene TRBJ2-3, with 11 bases matching TRBD2. This CDR3 comprises 18 residues. CDR1 is SGHRS, CDR2 YFSETQ, per germline. V shed 4 bases, J shed 2 bases, and the junction held 12 bases outside the gene matches. Written as DNA, the CDR3 is TGCGCCAGCAGCGTACTAGCGGGAGTAGTCGGCACCACAGATACGCAGTATTTT. This gives the protein CASSVLAGVVGTTDTQYF.

This rearrangement joins TRBV28 to TRBJ1-2; no clear D gene. Between the trimmed V and J ends, which lost 3 bases and 6 bases, there was a span of 8 bases. The CDR3 totals 12 residues. Germline CDR1 reads MDHEN; CDR2 reads SYDVKM. CDR3 sequence reads: CASSFINNGYTF. DNA of the CDR3: TGTGCCAGCAGTTTCATAAACAATGGCTACACCTTC.

This clone appeared once. The genes are TRBV11-2 and TRBJ2-3; a possible D gene is TRBD2 (5 bases). The germline V gene encodes CDR1 SGHAT and CDR2 FQNNGV. The CDR3 is 12 amino acids. Trimming took 6 bases from V and 10 from J, leaving 14 bases between them. The CDR3 protein is CASSQTKSAQYF. CDR3 in DNA: TGTGCCAGCAGTCAGACTAAATCGGCGCAGTATTTT.

This chain connects TRBV28 to TRBJ2-3, with 7 nucleotides matching TRBD2. Germline V gives CDR1 MDHEN, CDR2 SYDVKM. The CDR3 contains 16 residues. The J segment lost 4 bases and the V segment lost 2 bases, leaving 9 bases of the junction unmatched. CDR3 bases: TGTGCCAGCAGTTTAGAAATCGGGACTACCGCAGATACGCAGTATTTT. The encoded protein is CASSLEIGTTADTQYF.